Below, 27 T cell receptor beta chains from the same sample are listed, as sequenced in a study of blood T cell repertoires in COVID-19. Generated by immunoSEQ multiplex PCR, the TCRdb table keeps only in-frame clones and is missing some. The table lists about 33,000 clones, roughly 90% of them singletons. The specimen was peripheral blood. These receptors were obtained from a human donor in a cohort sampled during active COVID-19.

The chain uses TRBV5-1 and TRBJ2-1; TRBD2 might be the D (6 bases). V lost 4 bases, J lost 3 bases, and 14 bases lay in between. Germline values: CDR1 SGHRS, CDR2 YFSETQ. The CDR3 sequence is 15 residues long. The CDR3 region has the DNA TGCGCCAGCAGCGAAGCGGGTAGGGGCTACAATGAGCAGTTCTTC. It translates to CASSEAGRGYNEQFF.

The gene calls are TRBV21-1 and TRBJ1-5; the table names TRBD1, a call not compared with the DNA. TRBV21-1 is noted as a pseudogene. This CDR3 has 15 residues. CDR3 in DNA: TGTGCCAGCAGCACCCGACAGGGGGTCAATCAGCCCCAGCATTTT. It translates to CASSTRQGVNQPQHF.

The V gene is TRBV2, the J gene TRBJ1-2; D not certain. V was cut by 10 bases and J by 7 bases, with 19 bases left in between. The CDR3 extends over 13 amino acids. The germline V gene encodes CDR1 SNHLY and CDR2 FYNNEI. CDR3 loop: CATSGFGQAGYTF. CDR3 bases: TGTGCCACTAGCGGGTTTGGGCAGGCTGGCTACACCTTC.

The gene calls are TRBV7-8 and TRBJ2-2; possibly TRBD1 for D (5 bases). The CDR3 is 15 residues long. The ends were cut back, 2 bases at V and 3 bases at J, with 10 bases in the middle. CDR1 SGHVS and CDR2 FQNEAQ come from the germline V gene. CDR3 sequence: CASSLNLGDTGELFF. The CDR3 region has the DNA TGTGCCAGCAGCTTAAACCTAGGGGACACCGGGGAGCTGTTTTTT.

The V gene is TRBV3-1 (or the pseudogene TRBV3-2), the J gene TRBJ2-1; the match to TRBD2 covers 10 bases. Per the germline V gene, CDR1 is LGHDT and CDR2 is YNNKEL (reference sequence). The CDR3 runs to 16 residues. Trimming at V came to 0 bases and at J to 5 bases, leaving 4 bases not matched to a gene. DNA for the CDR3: TGTGCCAGCAGCCAAGATGGAGGACTAGCGGACAATGAGCAGTTCTTC. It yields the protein CASSQDGGLADNEQFF.

CDR3 residues: CASSSQLELEQFF. In DNA form, the CDR3 reads TGTGCCAGCAGCTCACAACTAGAGCTTGAGCAGTTCTTC. The V call is TRBV13, the J call TRBJ2-1, with TRBD2 as a possible D gene (5 bases). The germline V gene has CDR1 PRHDT and CDR2 FYEKMQ (reference sequence). The CDR3 length is 13 residues. Trimming cost V 4 bases and J 9 bases, with 13 bases left between them.

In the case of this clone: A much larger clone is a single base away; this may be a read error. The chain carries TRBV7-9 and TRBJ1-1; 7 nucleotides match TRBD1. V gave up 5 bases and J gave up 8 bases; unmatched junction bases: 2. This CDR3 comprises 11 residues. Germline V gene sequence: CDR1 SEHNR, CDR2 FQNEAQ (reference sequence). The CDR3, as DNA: TGTGCCAGCAGCGGGGACAGCGAAGCTTTCTTT. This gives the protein CASSGDSEAFF.

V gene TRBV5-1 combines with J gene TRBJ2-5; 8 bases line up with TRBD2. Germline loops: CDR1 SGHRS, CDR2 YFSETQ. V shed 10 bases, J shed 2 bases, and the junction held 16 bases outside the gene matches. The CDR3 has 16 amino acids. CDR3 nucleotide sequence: TGCGCCTCAAGCTCGGGCGGGGGGCCCTGGCAAGAGACCCAGTACTTC. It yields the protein CASSSGGGPWQETQYF.

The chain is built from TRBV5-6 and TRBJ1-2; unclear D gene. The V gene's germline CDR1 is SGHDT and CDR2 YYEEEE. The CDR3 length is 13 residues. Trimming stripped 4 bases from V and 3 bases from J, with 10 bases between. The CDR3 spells CASSEGADYGYTF. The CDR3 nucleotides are TGTGCCAGCAGCGAGGGCGCGGACTATGGCTACACCTTC.

The CDR3, as DNA: TGTGCCAGCAGCCAAGTTGGGGAGGGGACTGAAGCTTTCTTT. This sequence encodes CASSQVGEGTEAFF. The V call is TRBV3-1 (or the pseudogene TRBV3-2), the J call TRBJ1-1, with a tentative D call TRBD1 (5 bases). V was clipped by 1 base and J by 5 bases, with 11 bases between them. The CDR3 totals 14 residues. From germline, CDR1 is LGHDT and CDR2 YNNKEL (reference sequence).

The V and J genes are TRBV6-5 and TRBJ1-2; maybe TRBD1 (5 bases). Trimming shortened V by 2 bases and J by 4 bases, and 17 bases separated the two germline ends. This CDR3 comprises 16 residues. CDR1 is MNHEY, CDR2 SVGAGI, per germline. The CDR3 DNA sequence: TGTGCCAGCAGTTACGGCGGAGGGGTCGGGGGCTATGGCTACACCTTC. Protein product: CASSYGGGVGGYGYTF.

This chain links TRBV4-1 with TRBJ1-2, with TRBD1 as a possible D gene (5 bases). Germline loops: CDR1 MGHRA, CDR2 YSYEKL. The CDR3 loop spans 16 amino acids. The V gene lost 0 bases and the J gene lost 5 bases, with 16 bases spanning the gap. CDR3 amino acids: CASSQDDVRGSYGYTF. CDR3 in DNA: TGCGCCAGCAGCCAAGACGATGTTAGGGGTTCTTATGGCTACACCTTC.

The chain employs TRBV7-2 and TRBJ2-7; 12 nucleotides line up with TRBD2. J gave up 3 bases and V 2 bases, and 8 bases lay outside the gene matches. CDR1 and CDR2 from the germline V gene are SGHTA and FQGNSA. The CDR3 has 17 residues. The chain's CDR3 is CASSLKATSGGFYEQYF. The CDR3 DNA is TGTGCCAGCAGCTTAAAGGCCACTAGCGGGGGGTTCTACGAGCAGTACTTC.

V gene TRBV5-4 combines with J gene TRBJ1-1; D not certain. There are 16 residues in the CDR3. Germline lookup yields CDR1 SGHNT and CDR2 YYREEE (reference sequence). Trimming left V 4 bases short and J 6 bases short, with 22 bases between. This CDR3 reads CASSMQEGSRRAEAFF. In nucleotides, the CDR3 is TGTGCCAGCAGCATGCAGGAGGGTAGCCGACGGGCTGAAGCTTTCTTT.

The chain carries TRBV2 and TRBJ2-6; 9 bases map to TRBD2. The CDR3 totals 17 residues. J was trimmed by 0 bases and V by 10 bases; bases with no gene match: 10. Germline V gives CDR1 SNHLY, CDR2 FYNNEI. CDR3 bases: TGTGCCACCGAGGGAGCGGGGGGCCGCTCTGGGGCCAACGTCCTGACTTTC. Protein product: CATEGAGGRSGANVLTF.

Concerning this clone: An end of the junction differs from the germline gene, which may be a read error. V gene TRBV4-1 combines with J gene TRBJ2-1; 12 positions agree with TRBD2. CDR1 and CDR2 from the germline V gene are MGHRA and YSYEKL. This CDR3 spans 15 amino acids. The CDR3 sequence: CASRQGLAGNNEQFF. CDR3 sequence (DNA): TGCGCCAGCAGACAAGGACTAGCGGGAAACAATGAGCAGTTCTTC.

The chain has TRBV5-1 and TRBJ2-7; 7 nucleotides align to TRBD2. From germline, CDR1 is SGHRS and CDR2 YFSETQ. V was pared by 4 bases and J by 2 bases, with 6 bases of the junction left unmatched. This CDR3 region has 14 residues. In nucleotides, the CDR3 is TGCGCCAGCAGCCGAGGGGAGGGCGCCTACGAGCAGTACTTC. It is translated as CASSRGEGAYEQYF.

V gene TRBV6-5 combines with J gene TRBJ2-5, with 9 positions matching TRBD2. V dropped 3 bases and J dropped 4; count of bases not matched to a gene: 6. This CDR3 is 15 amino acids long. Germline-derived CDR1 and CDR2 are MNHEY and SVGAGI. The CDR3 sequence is CASSYGGGAGETQYF. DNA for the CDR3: TGTGCCAGCAGTTATGGCGGGGGGGCCGGAGAGACCCAGTACTTC.

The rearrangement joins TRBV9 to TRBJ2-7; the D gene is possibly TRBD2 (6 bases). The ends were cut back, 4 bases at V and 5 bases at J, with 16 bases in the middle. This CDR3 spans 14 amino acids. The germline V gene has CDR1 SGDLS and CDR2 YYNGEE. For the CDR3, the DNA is TGTGCCAGCAGCTACAGAGGAGGGCCCGACGAGCAGTACTTC. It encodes CASSYRGGPDEQYF.

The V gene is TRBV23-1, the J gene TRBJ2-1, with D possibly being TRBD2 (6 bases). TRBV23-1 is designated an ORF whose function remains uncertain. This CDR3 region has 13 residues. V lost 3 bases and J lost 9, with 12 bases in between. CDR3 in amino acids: CASSHWRVGEQFF. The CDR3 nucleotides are TGCGCCAGCAGTCATTGGAGGGTAGGTGAGCAGTTCTTC.

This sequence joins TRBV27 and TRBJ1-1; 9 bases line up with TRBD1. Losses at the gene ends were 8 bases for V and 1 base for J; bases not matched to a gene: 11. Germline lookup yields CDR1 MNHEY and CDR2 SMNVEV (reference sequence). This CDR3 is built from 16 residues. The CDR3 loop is CASGVTGGLGNTEAFF. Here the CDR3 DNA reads TGTGCCAGCGGCGTCACAGGGGGCTTAGGGAACACTGAAGCTTTCTTT.

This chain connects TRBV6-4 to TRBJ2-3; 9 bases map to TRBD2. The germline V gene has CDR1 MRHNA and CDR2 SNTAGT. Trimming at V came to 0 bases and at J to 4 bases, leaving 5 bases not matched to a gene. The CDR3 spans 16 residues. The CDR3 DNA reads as TGTGCCAGCAGTGACTCGGGCGGGGGGGCCCCAGATACGCAGTATTTT. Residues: CASSDSGGGAPDTQYF.

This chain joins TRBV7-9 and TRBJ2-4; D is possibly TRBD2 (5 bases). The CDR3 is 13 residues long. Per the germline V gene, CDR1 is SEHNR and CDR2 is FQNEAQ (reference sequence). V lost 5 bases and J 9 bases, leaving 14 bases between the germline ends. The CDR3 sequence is CASSPPGTPIQYF. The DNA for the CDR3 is TGTGCCAGCAGCCCCCCGGGAACTCCCATTCAGTACTTC. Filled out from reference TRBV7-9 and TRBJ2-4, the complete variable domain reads DTGVSQNPRHKITKRGQNVTFRCDPISEHNRLYWYRQTLGQGPEFLTYFQNEAQLEKSRLLSDRFSAERPKGSFSTLEIQRTEQGDSAMYLCASSPPGTPIQYFGAGTRLSVL.

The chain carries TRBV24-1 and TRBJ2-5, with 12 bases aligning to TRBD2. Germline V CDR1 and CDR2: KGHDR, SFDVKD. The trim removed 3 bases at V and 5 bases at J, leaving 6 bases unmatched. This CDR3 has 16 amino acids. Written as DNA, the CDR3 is TGTGCCACCAGTGATCATTCTAGCGGGGGGGCCGAGACCCAGTACTTC. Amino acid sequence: CATSDHSSGGAETQYF.

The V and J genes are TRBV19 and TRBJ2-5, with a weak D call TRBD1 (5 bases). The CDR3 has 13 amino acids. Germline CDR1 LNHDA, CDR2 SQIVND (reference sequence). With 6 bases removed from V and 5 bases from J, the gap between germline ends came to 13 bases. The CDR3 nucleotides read TGTGCCAGTAGCAGGAGCAGGGCGGAGACCCAGTACTTC. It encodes CASSRSRAETQYF.

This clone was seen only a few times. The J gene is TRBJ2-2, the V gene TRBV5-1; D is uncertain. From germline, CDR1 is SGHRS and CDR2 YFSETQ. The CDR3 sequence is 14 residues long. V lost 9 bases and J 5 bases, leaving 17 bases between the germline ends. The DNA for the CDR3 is TGCGCCACCCCGTTTCCTTCCCGGACCGGGGAGCTGTTTTTT. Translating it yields CATPFPSRTGELFF.

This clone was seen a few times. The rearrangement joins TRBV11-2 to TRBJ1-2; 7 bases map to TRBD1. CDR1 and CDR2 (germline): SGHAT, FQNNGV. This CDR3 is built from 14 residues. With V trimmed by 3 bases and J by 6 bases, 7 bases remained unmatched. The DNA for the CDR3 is TGTGCCAGCAGCTTCCTTAGCGACAGGGATGGCTACACCTTC. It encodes CASSFLSDRDGYTF.